The clone carrying this TCR beta chain has just a few counts. One entry per CDR3 protein, called by TCRdb with MiXCR from the reads. The sample contains over 450,000 distinct CDR3 sequences, around 10% of which appear only once. This record belongs to a study of T cell repertoires in cytomegalovirus infection. Overall study context: Based on public TCR beta signatures, there were indications of CMV infection and of a matching HLA type.

V was cut by 8 bases and J by 7 bases, with 15 bases left in between. Germline lookup yields CDR1 MNHNS and CDR2 SASEGT. This CDR3 is built from 13 residues. Sequencing was done on a sample of PBMCs. This chain joins TRBV6-1 and TRBJ1-5; D unresolved. This TCR was recovered from a human donor in good health (CMV status not recorded). Some clones in this sample may be carry-over from other donors' samples. The DNA of the CDR3 is TGTGCCAGCGCAGCCTGGGGAGGGCAGCCCCAGCATTTT. This codes for CASAAWGGQPQHF.